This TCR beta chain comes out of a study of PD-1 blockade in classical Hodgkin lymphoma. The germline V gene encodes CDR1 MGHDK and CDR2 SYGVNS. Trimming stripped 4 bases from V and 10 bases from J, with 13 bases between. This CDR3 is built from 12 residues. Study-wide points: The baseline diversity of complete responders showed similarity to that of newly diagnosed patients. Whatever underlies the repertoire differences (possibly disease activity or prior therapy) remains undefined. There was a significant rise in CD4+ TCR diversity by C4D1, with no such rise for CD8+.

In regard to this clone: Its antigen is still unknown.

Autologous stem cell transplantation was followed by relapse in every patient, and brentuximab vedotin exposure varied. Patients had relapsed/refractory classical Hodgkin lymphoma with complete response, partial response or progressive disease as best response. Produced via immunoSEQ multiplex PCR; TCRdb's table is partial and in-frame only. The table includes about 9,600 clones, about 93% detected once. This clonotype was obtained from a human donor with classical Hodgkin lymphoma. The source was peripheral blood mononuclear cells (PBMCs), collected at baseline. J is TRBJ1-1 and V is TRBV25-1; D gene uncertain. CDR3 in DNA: TGTGCCAGCAGTGTCGAGTCGCCTGGAGCTTTCTTT. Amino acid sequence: CASSVESPGAFF.